This T cell receptor beta chain derives from a study of vaccination and CD4 T cells after COVID-19. Overall study findings and caveats: The appearance of a median 86.3% of reactive clones in convalescent patients occurred only post-vaccination.

About this clonotype: Its specificity is not known.

The assay that was used to sequence DNA from cultured CD4+ T cells was the Oncomine TCR Beta short-read assay. TCRdb processed the PCR reads anew with MiXCR; each CDR3 protein has one entry. The data hold 20,000 or so distinct CDR3 sequences, with 45% to 60% observed a single time. Germline CDR1 and CDR2: LNHDA and SQIVND (reference sequence). V was trimmed by 3 bases and J by 1 base, leaving 12 bases between them. The CDR3 extends over 16 amino acids. Treatment noted: roughly 10-day PBMC culture with coronavirus spike peptide pools or control peptides (ViraFEST assay). This clonotype was sampled from a human donor who had recovered from COVID-19. Sequencing input: CD4+ T cells from blood, cultured in vitro. The chain couples TRBV19 to TRBJ2-2, with D possibly being TRBD1 (6 bases). CDR3 bases: TGTGCCAGTAGTATCCCCAAGACAGGGAACACCGGGGAGCTGTTTTTT. Amino acids: CASSIPKTGNTGELFF. The variable domain in full, with the rest retrieved from reference TRBV19 and TRBJ2-2, is DGGITQSPKYLFRKEGQNVTLSCEQNLNHDAMYWYRQDPGQGLRLIYYSQIVNDFQKGDIAEGYSVSREKKESFPLTVTSAQKNPTAFYLCASSIPKTGNTGELFFGEGSRLTVL.